The 28 T cell receptor beta chains listed next were all sequenced from one sample in a study of blood T cell repertoires in COVID-19 (dated by TCRdb to between 2020 and 2021). Libraries were made using the immunoSEQ multiplex PCR assay. TCRdb mirrors the immuneACCESS table, restricted to in-frame sequences. Some clones are absent from its copies; in checked studies, under half trace to an unresolved V gene, and the reason for the others is unknown. Here the sample has some 270,000 clones; approximately 89% occur a single time. The ten top clones hold about 2% of the sample. Sequenced sample: PBMCs or T cells enriched from blood (not recorded which). The receptor set was obtained from a woman aged 55-70 years who had recovered from COVID-19.

The V gene is TRBV11-2, the J gene TRBJ2-7; 9 bases line up with TRBD1. Trimming removed 5 bases from V and 6 bases from J; junction bases left unmatched: 8. This CDR3 region has 14 residues. Germline V gene data show CDR1 as SGHAT and CDR2 as FQNNGV. CDR3 sequence: CASSPWTGEGEQYF. CDR3 DNA sequence: TGTGCCAGCAGCCCATGGACAGGGGAAGGCGAGCAGTACTTC.

This rearrangement joins TRBV10-2 to TRBJ1-5; 9 bases fit TRBD1. Unmatched junction bases numbered 5, after V lost 7 bases and J lost 7 bases. The CDR3 length is 13 residues. Germline CDR1 WSHSY, CDR2 SAAADI. The CDR3: CASTGQGRQPQHF. The DNA of the CDR3 is TGCGCCAGCACCGGACAGGGGAGACAGCCCCAGCATTTT.

This clone showed up just once. The chain combines TRBV28 with TRBJ2-5; weak D call: TRBD2 (5 bases). Germline V gene sequence: CDR1 MDHEN, CDR2 SYDVKM. Trimming left V 5 bases short and J 0 bases short, with 7 bases between. The CDR3 contains 13 residues. The CDR3 here is CASSEGYQETQYF. DNA of the CDR3: TGTGCCAGCAGTGAGGGTTACCAAGAGACCCAGTACTTC.

The rearrangement uses TRBV20-1 and TRBJ2-2; TRBD2 agrees at 7 bases. V lost 3 bases to trimming and J lost 6 bases; unmatched junction nucleotides: 10. The CDR3 loop spans 15 amino acids. CDR1 is DFQATT and CDR2 is SNEGSKA in the germline V gene (reference sequence). CDR3 in DNA: TGCAGTGCTAGTAGGAGGCAGCGGGGTCCCGGGGAGCTGTTTTTT. It codes for CSASRRQRGPGELFF.

The CDR3 loop is CAWRTNPQNTEAFF. The CDR3 DNA sequence: TGTGCCTGGAGGACAAACCCACAGAACACTGAAGCTTTCTTT. The genes are TRBV30 and TRBJ1-1; D unresolved. Trimming took off 3 bases at V and 1 base at J, with 12 bases between the two ends. Per the germline V gene, CDR1 is GTSNPN and CDR2 is SVGIG (reference sequence). The CDR3 loop spans 14 amino acids.

The V and J genes are TRBV18 and TRBJ2-5; possibly TRBD2 for D (7 bases). The V gene lost 3 bases and the J gene lost 2 bases, with 10 bases spanning the gap. The CDR3 totals 14 residues. The germline V gene encodes CDR1 KGHSH and CDR2 LQKENI. CDR3 loop: CASSPGGRQETQYF. CDR3 nucleotides: TGTGCCAGCTCACCCGGGGGGCGGCAAGAGACCCAGTACTTC.

The chain links TRBV11-3 to TRBJ2-5, with D perhaps matching TRBD1 (6 bases). V was pared by 5 bases and J by 3 bases, with 10 bases between. CDR3 length: 13 residues. Germline assignment: CDR1 SGHNT and CDR2 YENEEA. CDR3 nucleotides: TGTGCCAGCAGCCCGGACAGAAAAGAGACCCAGTACTTC. Its translation: CASSPDRKETQYF.

This clone was picked up one time. The rearrangement uses TRBV5-1 and TRBJ2-7; 7 nucleotides line up with TRBD2. The CDR3 is 14 residues long. V was pared by 6 bases and J by 4 bases, with 10 bases of the junction left unmatched. Germline V gives CDR1 SGHRS, CDR2 YFSETQ. The CDR3 sequence: CASTPPGGSYEQYF. CDR3 sequence (DNA): TGCGCCAGCACCCCCCCTGGCGGGAGTTACGAGCAGTACTTC.

This clone was counted a single time. J is TRBJ2-3 and V is TRBV5-1; D unresolved. Per the germline V gene, CDR1 is SGHRS and CDR2 is YFSETQ. Deletions cut 2 bases from V and 1 base from J, with 8 bases between. This CDR3 region has 14 residues. The DNA of the CDR3 is TGCGCCAGCAGCTTCCTAGTTGGCACAGATACGCAGTATTTT. Its translation is CASSFLVGTDTQYF.

The chain recombines TRBV6-1 with TRBJ2-6; 9 nucleotides match TRBD2. CDR1 is MNHNS and CDR2 is SASEGT in the germline V gene. Trimming took 3 bases from V and 0 from J; bases not matched to a gene: 6. The CDR3 contains 18 residues. CDR3 in amino acids: CASSDPAGGLSGANVLTF. The CDR3 DNA follows: TGTGCCAGCAGTGACCCAGCGGGGGGACTCTCTGGGGCCAACGTCCTGACTTTC.

The chain carries TRBV28 and TRBJ1-2, with a weak D call TRBD1 (6 bases). Trimming removed 10 bases from V and 2 bases from J, with 20 bases in between. The CDR3 is 15 residues long. CDR1 is MDHEN, CDR2 SYDVKM, per germline. The CDR3 DNA follows: TGTGCCACCATTTCTCCCGGGGGGCTAAACTATGGCTACACCTTC. Encoded protein: CATISPGGLNYGYTF.

This chain connects TRBV10-3 to TRBJ2-3; 13 nucleotides agree with TRBD2. Trimming cost V 5 bases and J 3 bases; bases outside gene matches: 11. Germline CDR1 and CDR2: ENHRY and SYGVKD. The CDR3 consists of 18 residues. DNA of the CDR3: TGTGCCATCAGTCGAGCCACAGTGGGACTAGCGGGGACAGATACGCAGTATTTT. Translating it yields CAISRATVGLAGTDTQYF.

This chain connects TRBV7-3 to TRBJ2-7; tentatively, D is TRBD2 (5 bases). CDR3 length: 15 residues. V lost 1 base and J 2 bases, leaving 12 bases between the germline ends. Germline-derived CDR1 and CDR2 are SGHTA and FQGTGA. The CDR3 sequence is CASSLIGGPTYEQYF. CDR3 nucleotide sequence: TGTGCCAGCAGCTTAATCGGCGGGCCCACCTACGAGCAGTACTTC.

This chain uses TRBV2 with TRBJ1-5; D is uncertain. Germline V gene data show CDR1 as SNHLY and CDR2 as FYNNEI. The CDR3 is made up of 12 amino acids. The V and J ends lost 6 bases and 7 bases respectively, with 10 bases between them. CDR3 in amino acids: CASSDTPQPQHF. DNA of the CDR3: TGTGCCAGCAGCGACACCCCGCAGCCCCAGCATTTT.

The gene calls are TRBV6-5 and TRBJ1-1; TRBD1 matches 8 bases. The germline gives CDR1 MNHEY, CDR2 SVGAGI. Germline trimming cut 7 bases from V and 4 bases from J; bases unmatched to any gene: 8. This CDR3 has 14 residues. The CDR3 DNA follows: TGTGCCAGCAATCTCAGGGGGCGAGCCACTGAAGCTTTCTTT. This gives the protein CASNLRGRATEAFF.

This chain links TRBV9 with TRBJ2-3; D not resolved. V lost 1 base and J lost 0, with 9 bases in between. CDR3 length: 15 amino acids. CDR1 is SGDLS, CDR2 YYNGEE, per germline. As DNA, the CDR3 is TGTGCCAGCAGCGTAACCGGTTCTAGCACAGATACGCAGTATTTT. Amino acids: CASSVTGSSTDTQYF. The whole variable domain, remainder taken from reference TRBV9 and TRBJ2-3, is DSGVTQTPKHLITATGQRVTLRCSPRSGDLSVYWYQQSLDQGLQFLIQYYNGEERAKGNILERFSAQQFPDLHSELNLSSLELGDSALYFCASSVTGSSTDTQYFGPGTRLTVL.

The rearrangement links TRBV28 to TRBJ2-1; 7 bases agree with TRBD2. CDR3 length equals 11 residues. V shed 7 bases, J shed 12 bases, and the junction held 6 bases outside the gene matches. CDR1 and CDR2 (germline): MDHEN, SYDVKM. The CDR3 spells CASIDERGQFF. CDR3 bases: TGTGCCAGCATCGATGAGCGGGGGCAGTTCTTC.

V and J are TRBV10-3 and TRBJ2-5; TRBD2 might be the D (5 bases). Trimming cost V 7 bases and J 2 bases, with 14 bases left between them. This CDR3 is built from 14 residues. The germline V gene encodes CDR1 ENHRY and CDR2 SYGVKD. Written as DNA, the CDR3 is TGTGCCATCAACCCAGGACGGGGACAAGAGACCCAGTACTTC. It is translated as CAINPGRGQETQYF.

V gene TRBV9 combines with J gene TRBJ1-1; D unclear. The CDR3 totals 14 residues. Looked up from germline, CDR1 is SGDLS and CDR2 is YYNGEE. V lost 3 bases, J lost 0 bases, and 9 bases lay in between. CDR3 protein: CASSARLVNTEAFF. The CDR3 DNA reads TGTGCCAGCAGCGCCCGACTCGTGAACACTGAAGCTTTCTTT.

This clone showed up just once. The chain employs TRBV19 and TRBJ2-3; perhaps TRBD2 as D (5 bases). Per the germline V gene, CDR1 is LNHDA and CDR2 is SQIVND (reference sequence). The CDR3 has 16 residues. The V end was cut by 0 bases, the J end by 0 bases, with 10 bases between. The CDR3 is CASSIDSGASTDTQYF. CDR3 DNA: TGTGCCAGTAGTATAGACAGCGGAGCTAGCACAGATACGCAGTATTTT.

This rearrangement joins TRBV28 to TRBJ2-3; 10 bases are a match to TRBD2. V shed 7 bases and J 2 bases; nucleotides not matched to a gene: 9. Germline loops: CDR1 MDHEN, CDR2 SYDVKM. There are 16 residues in the CDR3. The CDR3 sequence: CASIGRLAGLTDTQYF. As DNA, the CDR3 is TGTGCCAGCATCGGAAGACTAGCGGGCCTCACAGATACGCAGTATTTT.

V usage is TRBV5-1 and J usage is TRBJ2-1; D is perhaps TRBD2 (5 bases). CDR1 and CDR2 (germline): SGHRS, YFSETQ. Trimming removed 1 base from V and 2 bases from J, with 10 bases in between. This CDR3 comprises 15 residues. The DNA of the CDR3 is TGCGCCAGCAGCTTGTCTAGCTCGACCTACAATGAGCAGTTCTTC. Encoded protein: CASSLSSSTYNEQFF.

V and J are TRBV28 and TRBJ2-3; the match to TRBD2 covers 12 bases. This CDR3 region has 16 residues. Trimming removed 3 bases from V and 4 bases from J; junction bases left unmatched: 5. Germline lookup yields CDR1 MDHEN and CDR2 SYDVKM. The CDR3 region is CASSFLAGGGADTQYF. The CDR3 coding sequence is TGTGCCAGCAGTTTTCTAGCGGGAGGGGGGGCAGATACGCAGTATTTT.

The CDR3 sequence: CASSQERKETQYF. The CDR3 DNA reads TGTGCCAGCAGCCAAGAGCGTAAGGAGACCCAGTACTTC. The chain links TRBV3-1 (or the pseudogene TRBV3-2) to TRBJ2-5; D remains unclear. V was cut by 0 bases and J by 5 bases, with 7 bases left in between. CDR3 size: 13 residues. CDR1 and CDR2 (germline): LGHDT, YNNKEL (reference sequence).

V usage is TRBV19 and J usage is TRBJ1-1; 9 nucleotides align to TRBD1. Trimming cost V 4 bases and J 5 bases; bases outside gene matches: 2. Looked up from germline, CDR1 is LNHDA and CDR2 is SQIVND (reference sequence). The CDR3 spans 13 residues. The CDR3 spells CASSRQGGTEAFF. The CDR3 DNA is TGTGCCAGTAGTAGACAGGGGGGGACTGAAGCTTTCTTT.

This sequence joins TRBV19 and TRBJ1-1; a weak D match, TRBD1 (6 bases). Germline CDR1 and CDR2: LNHDA and SQIVND (reference sequence). The CDR3 is 13 residues long. The V end lost 7 bases, the J end lost 4 bases, and 13 bases lay between the germline ends. The DNA for the CDR3 is TGTGCCAGTAAGTTCCCAGGGGTCACTGAAGCTTTCTTT. Its protein is CASKFPGVTEAFF. Full variable domain (rest looked up from reference TRBV19 and TRBJ1-1): DGGITQSPKYLFRKEGQNVTLSCEQNLNHDAMYWYRQDPGQGLRLIYYSQIVNDFQKGDIAEGYSVSREKKESFPLTVTSAQKNPTAFYLCASKFPGVTEAFFGQGTRLTVV.

This clone occurred once. V gene TRBV3-1 (or the pseudogene TRBV3-2) combines with J gene TRBJ1-2; the match to TRBD1 covers 8 bases. The trim removed 1 base at V and 5 bases at J, leaving 6 bases unmatched. The germline CDR1 and CDR2 sequences are LGHDT and YNNKEL (reference sequence). There are 15 residues in the CDR3. CDR3: CASSQVGTGGYGYTF. For the CDR3, the DNA is TGTGCCAGCAGCCAAGTTGGGACAGGAGGATATGGCTACACCTTC.

About this clone itself: At one end the junction does not follow the germline gene, possibly because of a read error. The V call is TRBV7-2, the J call TRBJ1-2, with D possibly matching TRBD1 (5 bases). Germline V gives CDR1 SGHTA, CDR2 FQGNSA. This CDR3 is 12 amino acids long. In nucleotides, the CDR3 is TGTGCCAGCAGCTCCCTCGGGCTGGGGGGAATCTTC. Amino acids: CASSSLGLGGIF.